Sequencing of this TCR beta chain was carried out in a study of cytomegalovirus exposure and HLA in healthy donors. Study results and limitations: The dataset shows that most TCR sequences were rare, while some public TCRs occurred in many donors. The CMV antigen specificity of a few CMV-associated chains was confirmed through in vitro analysis. The listing of roughly 160 TCR beta chains classed them as cytomegalovirus-associated.

For this clone: Its antigen is unknown.

The protocol was immunoSEQ multiplex PCR, while the TCRdb copy is restricted to in-frame clones and leaves out a portion. Here the sample spans 200,000 to 300,000 clones, approximately 90% being singletons. J gave up 7 bases and V 3 bases, and 9 bases lay outside the gene matches. Per the germline V gene, CDR1 is MGHDK and CDR2 is SYGVNS. This CDR3 is built from 17 residues. The chain recombines TRBV25-1 with TRBJ2-1; 13 bases agree with TRBD2. The sample comprised PBMCs. This sequence originates from a man younger than 35 in good health and CMV-seronegative. The chain's CDR3 is CASSDPRLAGGWNEQFF. CDR3 nucleotide sequence: TGTGCCAGCAGTGACCCCCGACTAGCGGGAGGTTGGAATGAGCAGTTCTTC.